Below, 7 T cell receptor beta chains from the same sample are listed, as sequenced in a study of blood T cell repertoires in COVID-19. The protocol was immunoSEQ multiplex PCR, while the TCRdb copy is restricted to in-frame clones and leaves out a portion. The sample consists of 130,000 or so clones, 88% of them appearing once. Sequenced input: peripheral blood. These receptors were obtained from a human donor in a cohort sampled during active COVID-19.

This clone was observed a few times. Sequence at one end of the junction differs from germline and may be a read error. The genes are TRBV7-7 and TRBJ2-3, with 9 bases aligning to TRBD1. The CDR3 sequence is 16 residues long. CDR1 is SSHAT, CDR2 FNYEAQ, per germline (reference sequence). For the CDR3, the DNA is TGTGCTAGCAGCTTAAGTGGGACAGGGTTGCCAGATACGCAGTATTTT. Its translation: CASSLSGTGLPDTQYF.

The J gene is TRBJ2-3, the V gene TRBV2; D uncertain. The CDR3 runs to 14 residues. Germline V gene lookup returns CDR1 SNHLY and CDR2 FYNNEI. The V gene lost 6 bases and the J gene lost 4 bases, with 14 bases spanning the gap. CDR3 sequence (DNA): TGTGCCAGCAGCCAGGTCACAAGTGCAGATACGCAGTATTTT. Protein: CASSQVTSADTQYF.

This clone occurred once. The chain links TRBV12-3 or TRBV12-4 to TRBJ2-3, with a weak D call TRBD2 (6 bases). The CDR3 is 11 residues long. V was pared by 3 bases and J by 15 bases, with 13 bases between. CDR3 residues: CASSFPGVEYF. The CDR3 DNA is TGTGCCAGCAGTTTCCCGGGAGTTGAATATTTT.

J is TRBJ1-2 and V is TRBV5-4; possibly TRBD1 for D (6 bases). Per the germline V gene, CDR1 is SGHNT and CDR2 is YYREEE (reference sequence). Deletions cut 5 bases from V and 6 bases from J, with 14 bases between. The CDR3 is made up of 13 amino acids. The CDR3 region is CASRPTGMDGYTF. The CDR3 nucleotides are TGTGCCAGCAGACCAACAGGGATGGATGGCTACACCTTC.

V is TRBV6-4 and J is TRBJ2-5; D gene uncertain. V was clipped by 2 bases and J by 5 bases, with 9 bases between them. Germline CDR1 and CDR2: MRHNA and SNTAGT. This CDR3 is 13 amino acids long. The CDR3 loop reads CASSDGPRETQYF. The CDR3 DNA reads as TGTGCCAGCAGTGACGGGCCCAGGGAGACCCAGTACTTC.

The J gene is TRBJ1-1, the V gene TRBV2; D is undetermined. The CDR3 has 14 amino acids. Germline V gene sequence: CDR1 SNHLY, CDR2 FYNNEI. Trimming shortened V by 7 bases and J by 2 bases, and 14 bases separated the two germline ends. This CDR3 is CASIEGRYNTEAFF. Written as DNA, the CDR3 is TGTGCCAGCATCGAAGGGAGGTATAACACTGAAGCTTTCTTT.

The rearrangement joins TRBV9 to TRBJ1-5, with TRBD1 matching over 7 bases. V lost 4 bases and J lost 0; bases outside the gene matches: 4. The germline V gene encodes CDR1 SGDLS and CDR2 YYNGEE. There are 15 residues in the CDR3. The DNA of the CDR3 is TGTGCCAGCAGCCCAGGGACAGCTAGCAATCAGCCCCAGCATTTT. Translated, it gives CASSPGTASNQPQHF. The entire variable domain, with the rest obtained from reference TRBV9 and TRBJ1-5, is as follows: DSGVTQTPKHLITATGQRVTLRCSPRSGDLSVYWYQQSLDQGLQFLIQYYNGEERAKGNILERFSAQQFPDLHSELNLSSLELGDSALYFCASSPGTASNQPQHFGDGTRLSIL.